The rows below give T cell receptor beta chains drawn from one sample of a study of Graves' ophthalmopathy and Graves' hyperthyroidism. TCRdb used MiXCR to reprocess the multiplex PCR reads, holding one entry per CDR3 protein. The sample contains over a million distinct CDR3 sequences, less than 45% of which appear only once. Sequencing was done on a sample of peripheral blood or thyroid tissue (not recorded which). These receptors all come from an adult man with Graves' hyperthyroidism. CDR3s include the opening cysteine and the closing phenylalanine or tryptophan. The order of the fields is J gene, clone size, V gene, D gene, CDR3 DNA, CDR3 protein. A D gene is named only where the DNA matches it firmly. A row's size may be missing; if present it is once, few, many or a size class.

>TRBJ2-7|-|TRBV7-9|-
TGTGCCAGCAGCTTCGCAGGGGTCGAGCAGTACTTC
CASSFAGVEQYF
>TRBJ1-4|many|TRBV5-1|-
TGCGCCAGCAGCTCGTCGGGTTCCACTAATGAAAAACTGTTTTTT
CASSSSGSTNEKLFF
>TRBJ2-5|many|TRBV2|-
TGTGCCAGCAGTGTAGACAGACGACAAGAGACCCAGTACTTC
CASSVDRRQETQYF
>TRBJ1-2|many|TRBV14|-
TGTGCCAGCAGCCCCGATGACTATGGCTACACCTTC
CASSPDDYGYTF
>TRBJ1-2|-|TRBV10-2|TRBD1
TGTGCCAGCAGTTACCGGGGACAGGACTATGGCTACACCTTC
CASSYRGQDYGYTF
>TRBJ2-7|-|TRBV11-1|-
TGTGCCAGCAGCGGAGACGGTCACGAGCAGTACTTC
CASSGDGHEQYF
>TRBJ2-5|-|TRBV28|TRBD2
TGTGCCAGCATTAGACTAGCGGGAGGTGGAGAGACCCAGTACTTC
CASIRLAGGGETQYF
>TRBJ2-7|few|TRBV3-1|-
TGTGCCAGCAGCCCCCGACAGCACCATTACGAGCAGTACTTC
CASSPRQHHYEQYF
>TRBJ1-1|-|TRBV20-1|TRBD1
TGCAGTGCTCCCTTTCAGGGGGCCGGGGGGGGAGGCACTGAAGCTTTCTTT
CSAPFQGAGGGGTEAFF
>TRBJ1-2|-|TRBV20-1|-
TGCAGTGCTTACGCTAACTATGGCTACACCTTC
CSAYANYGYTF
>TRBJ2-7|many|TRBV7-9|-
TGTGCCAGCAGCTCTTCGGCTGAAGGTCGAGAAAGGGGCTACGAGCAGTACTTC
CASSSSAEGRERGYEQYF
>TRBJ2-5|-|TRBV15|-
TGTGCCACCAGCTTCTCGTACGGAACAGCAAGAGAGACCCAGTACTTC
CATSFSYGTARETQYF
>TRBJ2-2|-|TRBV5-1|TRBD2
TGCGCCAGCAGCAGGCAGCGGGGGAACACCGGGGAGCTGTTTTTT
CASSRQRGNTGELFF
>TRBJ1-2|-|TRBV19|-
TGTGCCAGTAGTAAAAAGGGAGCGTTTGACTACACCTTC
CASSKKGAFDYTF
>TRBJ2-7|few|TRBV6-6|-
TGTGCCAGCAGTTACTCGAAAGGACCCCTAAAAAATGGCGAGCAGTACTTC
CASSYSKGPLKNGEQYF
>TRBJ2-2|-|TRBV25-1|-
TGTGCCAGCAGTCTAGCGCGAGCAGGGGCCGGGGAGCTGTTTTTT
CASSLARAGAGELFF
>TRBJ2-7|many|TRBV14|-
TGTGCCAGCAGCCAAGCCGGCAGCGGTCGAACCTACGAGCAGTACTTC
CASSQAGSGRTYEQYF